Following are 18 T cell receptor beta chains from one sample sequenced in a study of cytomegalovirus exposure and HLA in healthy donors. The PCR made use of 60 Vbeta and 13 Jbeta primers. Profiled with immunoSEQ multiplex PCR; TCRdb holds only in-frame clones, not every one. The repertoire holds more than 130,000 clones, roughly 73% seen once, with around 15% in the top ten. Sequencing used PBMCs. The receptors come from a human donor in good health.

The chain is built from TRBV7-3 and TRBJ2-5; TRBD1 aligns across 10 bases. CDR3 length equals 14 residues. Germline V gives CDR1 SGHTA, CDR2 FQGTGA. V gave up 5 bases and J gave up 5 bases; unmatched junction bases: 5. In DNA, the CDR3 is TGTGCCAGCAGCCTACAGGGACAGGGGGAGACCCAGTACTTC. Protein: CASSLQGQGETQYF.

The chain combines TRBV9 with TRBJ2-3; 9 bases match TRBD2. The CDR3 is 15 amino acids. J lost 1 base, V lost 4 bases, and 4 bases had no gene match. CDR1 is SGDLS and CDR2 is YYNGEE in the germline V gene. The CDR3 sequence: CASSPAGGGTDTQYF. Here the CDR3 DNA reads TGTGCCAGCAGCCCGGCGGGGGGGGGCACAGATACGCAGTATTTT.

This chain joins TRBV5-1 and TRBJ2-7, with 8 nucleotides matching TRBD2. Germline trimming cut 1 base from V and 4 bases from J; bases unmatched to any gene: 7. Per germline, CDR1 SGHRS and CDR2 YFSETQ. The CDR3 extends over 15 amino acids. The CDR3 coding sequence is TGCGCCAGCAGCTTGTCCGTAGCGGGGTTATACGAGCAGTACTTC. The encoded protein is CASSLSVAGLYEQYF.

This chain links TRBV5-1 with TRBJ2-3; D is possibly TRBD1 (5 bases). The CDR3 length is 14 residues. Between the trimmed V and J ends, which lost 0 bases and 2 bases, there was a span of 7 bases. Germline V gene lookup returns CDR1 SGHRS and CDR2 YFSETQ. This CDR3 is CASSLGQLTDTQYF. DNA of the CDR3: TGCGCCAGCAGCTTGGGACAGCTCACAGATACGCAGTATTTT.

The genes are TRBV7-3 and TRBJ2-3; a possible D gene is TRBD2 (6 bases). The CDR3 has 15 amino acids. V lost 5 bases and J lost 2, with 14 bases in between. Germline V CDR1 and CDR2: SGHTA, FQGTGA. CDR3 in amino acids: CASSPTSLATDTQYF. CDR3 in DNA: TGTGCCAGCAGCCCTACTAGCCTCGCCACAGATACGCAGTATTTT.

The CDR3 reads CASSFIAGRNNEQFF. Written as DNA, the CDR3 is TGTGCCAGCAGCTTCATAGCGGGACGGAACAATGAGCAGTTCTTC. The chain uses TRBV5-4 and TRBJ2-1; 8 nucleotides line up with TRBD2. In germline, CDR1 is SGHNT, CDR2 YYREEE (reference sequence). This CDR3 is built from 15 residues. The V gene end was trimmed by 2 bases and the J gene end by 5 bases; junction bases not matched to a gene: 6.

This chain uses TRBV6-1 with TRBJ2-1; a possible D gene is TRBD1 (7 bases). The CDR3 extends over 12 amino acids. CDR1 and CDR2 from the germline V gene are MNHNS and SASEGT. Trimming removed 4 bases at V and 8 bases at J, with 9 bases between. CDR3 protein: CASSVRGDEQFF. In nucleotides, the CDR3 is TGTGCCAGCAGTGTCAGGGGGGATGAGCAGTTCTTC.

The rearrangement joins TRBV6-5 to TRBJ2-2; D may be TRBD1 (6 bases). Germline CDR1 MNHEY, CDR2 SVGAGI. Trimming shortened V by 2 bases and J by 6 bases, and 7 bases separated the two germline ends. This CDR3 spans 13 amino acids. The CDR3 sequence: CASSYGQSGELFF. CDR3 bases: TGTGCCAGCAGTTACGGACAGTCCGGGGAGCTGTTTTTT.

This clone was detected only once. This rearrangement joins TRBV12-5 to TRBJ1-2; D call uncertain. The V gene's germline CDR1 is LGHNT and CDR2 FRNRAP. V was shortened by 1 base and J by 7 bases, with 10 bases between the two germline ends. The CDR3 has 13 amino acids. The CDR3 DNA is TGTGCTAGTGGTTTGGATCCCACGCGTGGCTACACCTTC. Translated: CASGLDPTRGYTF.

The chain uses TRBV5-5 and TRBJ2-7; D might be TRBD2 (6 bases). The CDR3 length is 17 residues. Trimming removed 3 bases at V and 6 bases at J, with 25 bases between. Germline CDR1 and CDR2: SGHKS and YYEKEE (reference sequence). The DNA for the CDR3 is TGTGCCAGCAGCTGGTTGACGACTCCCGGACGGGGGTGCGAGCAGTACTTC. This gives the protein CASSWLTTPGRGCEQYF.

This sequence joins TRBV5-5 and TRBJ2-6; weak D call: TRBD1 (6 bases). V dropped 4 bases and J dropped 3 bases, with 23 bases sitting between them. Looked up from germline, CDR1 is SGHKS and CDR2 is YYEKEE (reference sequence). This CDR3 is built from 19 residues. The CDR3 DNA follows: TGTGCCAGCAGCGTCGCAAATTTACAGGGTTTGAGTGGGGCCAACGTCCTGACTTTC. Translating it yields CASSVANLQGLSGANVLTF.

The chain links TRBV12-5 to TRBJ2-3; maybe TRBD2 (6 bases). CDR3 length: 11 residues. Per the germline V gene, CDR1 is LGHNT and CDR2 is FRNRAP. Trimming took 0 bases from V and 14 from J, leaving 9 bases between them. CDR3 residues: CASGLVRGLYF. In nucleotides, the CDR3 is TGTGCTAGTGGTTTGGTACGGGGGTTGTATTTT.

For the CDR3, the DNA is TGTGCCAGCAGCTTCGGAGGGGGCACCTATGGCTACACCTTC. This gives the protein CASSFGGGTYGYTF. The gene calls are TRBV13 and TRBJ1-2, with TRBD1 matching 7 bases. The CDR3 spans 14 residues. V lost 3 bases and J lost 4; bases outside the gene matches: 5. Germline CDR1 and CDR2: PRHDT and FYEKMQ (reference sequence). The whole variable domain, filled in from reference TRBV13 and TRBJ1-2, reads AAGVIQSPRHLIKEKRETATLKCYPIPRHDTVYWYQQGPGQDPQFLISFYEKMQSDKGSIPDRFSAQQFSDYHSELNMSSLELGDSALYFCASSFGGGTYGYTFGSGTRLTVV.

The chain joins TRBV7-2 to TRBJ1-2; 7 bases are a match to TRBD1. The V segment lost 1 base and the J segment 5 bases; nucleotides outside the gene matches: 4. The germline CDR1 and CDR2 sequences are SGHTA and FQGNSA. The CDR3 extends over 14 amino acids. The CDR3 DNA reads TGTGCCAGCAGCTTAGAACCAGGGGGGTATGGCTACACCTTC. It is translated as CASSLEPGGYGYTF. Full variable domain (missing parts from reference TRBV7-2 and TRBJ1-2): GAGVSQSPSNKVTEKGKDVELRCDPISGHTALYWYRQSLGQGLEFLIYFQGNSAPDKSGLPSDRFSAERTGGSVSTLTIQRTQQEDSAVYLCASSLEPGGYGYTFGSGTRLTVV.

The V gene is TRBV5-1, the J gene TRBJ2-7, with 11 bases aligning to TRBD1. There are 15 residues in the CDR3. V shed 4 bases and J 3 bases; nucleotides not matched to a gene: 6. Per germline, CDR1 SGHRS and CDR2 YFSETQ. The CDR3 protein is CASSVTGTGGYEQYF. CDR3 sequence (DNA): TGCGCCAGCAGCGTCACCGGGACAGGGGGCTACGAGCAGTACTTC.

For this clone: The junction differs from germline at one of its ends, possibly a read error. The sample carries other DNA sequences with the same CDR3. The chain uses TRBV10-2 and TRBJ2-2, with unresolved D. CDR3 length: 18 amino acids. Germline CDR1 reads WSHSY; CDR2 reads SAAADI. The CDR3 DNA reads TGCGCCAGTAGTGGAGTTTATGGGCAGGCCACGAACACCGGGGAGCTGTTTTTT. Translated: CASSGVYGQATNTGELFF.

The chain has TRBV21-1 and TRBJ1-2; the tabulated D call, TRBD1, remains unverified against the DNA. TRBV21-1 is an annotated pseudogene. The CDR3 consists of 16 residues. The CDR3 nucleotides read TGTGCCAGCAGCCTTCGGAAGTCAGGGATGGACTATGGCTACACCTTC. It is translated as CASSLRKSGMDYGYTF.

The V call is TRBV19, the J call TRBJ1-4; possible D gene TRBD1, 5 bases. The CDR3 is 14 residues long. CDR1 LNHDA and CDR2 SQIVND come from the germline V gene (reference sequence). The V end was cut by 2 bases, the J end by 6 bases, with 10 bases between. CDR3 coding DNA: TGTGCCAGTAGTATAAGAGGGGAGGATGAAAAACTGTTTTTT. It yields the protein CASSIRGEDEKLFF.